This TCR beta chain derives from a study of technical replicates of blood from several donors. This clone is a singleton in its sample. The method was immunoSEQ multiplex PCR; TCRdb's version includes in-frame clones alone and lacks a portion of them. The repertoire holds 10,000 to 15,000 clones, with about 76% as singletons. The TCR sequence derives from a human donor in good health. The sample was PBMCs.

The CDR3: CASSLPLTGGGGQETQYF. DNA of the CDR3: TGTGCCAGCAGCTTGCCGCTAACGGGAGGGGGTGGCCAAGAGACCCAGTACTTC. V is TRBV5-4 and J is TRBJ2-5; 8 bases are shared with TRBD2. V was clipped by 1 base and J by 1 base; unmatched bases: 12. Germline CDR1 reads SGHNT; CDR2 reads YYREEE (reference sequence). The CDR3 spans 18 residues.